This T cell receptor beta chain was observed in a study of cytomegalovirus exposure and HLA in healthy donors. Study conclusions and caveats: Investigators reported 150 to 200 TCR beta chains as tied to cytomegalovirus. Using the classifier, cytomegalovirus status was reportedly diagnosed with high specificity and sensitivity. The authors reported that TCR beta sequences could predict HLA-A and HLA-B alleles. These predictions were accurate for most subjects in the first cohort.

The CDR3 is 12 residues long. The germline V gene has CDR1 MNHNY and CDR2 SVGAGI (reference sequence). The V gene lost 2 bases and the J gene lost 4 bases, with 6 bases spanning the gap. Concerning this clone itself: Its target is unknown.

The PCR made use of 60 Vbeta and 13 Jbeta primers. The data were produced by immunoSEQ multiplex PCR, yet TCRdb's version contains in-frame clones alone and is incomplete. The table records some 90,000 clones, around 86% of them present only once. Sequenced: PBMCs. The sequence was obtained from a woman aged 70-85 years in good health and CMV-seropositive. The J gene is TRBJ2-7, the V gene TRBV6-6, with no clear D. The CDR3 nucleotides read TGTGCCAGCAGTTACAGCCTTTACGAGCAGTACTTC. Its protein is CASSYSLYEQYF.